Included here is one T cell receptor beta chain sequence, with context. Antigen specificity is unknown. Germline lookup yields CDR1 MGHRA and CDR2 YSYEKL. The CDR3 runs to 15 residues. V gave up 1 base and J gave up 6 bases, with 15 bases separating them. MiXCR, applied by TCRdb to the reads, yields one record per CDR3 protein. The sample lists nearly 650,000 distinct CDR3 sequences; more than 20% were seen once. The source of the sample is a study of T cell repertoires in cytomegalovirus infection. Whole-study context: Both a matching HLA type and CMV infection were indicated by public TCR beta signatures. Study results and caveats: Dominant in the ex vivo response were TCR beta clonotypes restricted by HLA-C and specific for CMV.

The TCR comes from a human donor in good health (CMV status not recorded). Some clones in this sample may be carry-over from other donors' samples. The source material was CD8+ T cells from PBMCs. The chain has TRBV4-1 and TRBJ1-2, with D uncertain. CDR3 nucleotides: TGCGCCAGCAGCCAAGTTGAGACGGTCACCGATGGCTACACCTTC. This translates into CASSQVETVTDGYTF.